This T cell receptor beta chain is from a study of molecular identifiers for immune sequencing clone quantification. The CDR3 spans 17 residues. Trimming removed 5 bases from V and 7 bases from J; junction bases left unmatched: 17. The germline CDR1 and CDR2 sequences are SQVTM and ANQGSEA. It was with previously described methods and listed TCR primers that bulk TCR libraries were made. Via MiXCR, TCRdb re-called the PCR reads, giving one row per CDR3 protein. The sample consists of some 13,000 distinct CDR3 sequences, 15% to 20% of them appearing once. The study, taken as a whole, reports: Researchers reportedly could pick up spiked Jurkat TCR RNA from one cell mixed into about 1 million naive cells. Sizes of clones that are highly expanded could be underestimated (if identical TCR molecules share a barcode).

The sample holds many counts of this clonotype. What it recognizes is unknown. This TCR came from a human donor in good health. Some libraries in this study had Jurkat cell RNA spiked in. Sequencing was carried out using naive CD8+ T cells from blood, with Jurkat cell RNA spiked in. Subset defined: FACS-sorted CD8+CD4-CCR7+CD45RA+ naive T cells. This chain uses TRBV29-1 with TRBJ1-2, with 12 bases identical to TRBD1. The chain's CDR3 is CSVTTGTGGERDVGYTF. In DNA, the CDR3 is TGCAGCGTTACAACCGGGACAGGGGGCGAACGTGACGTTGGCTACACCTTC.